The 32 T cell receptor beta chains below were found in one sample sequenced in a study of response to subunit inactivated influenza vaccine. MiXCR, run by TCRdb on the RT-PCR reads, gives a single entry per CDR3 protein. The table lists about 570,000 distinct CDR3 sequences, 11% of them singletons. Another study also made use of these data, one on T cells expressing NK-cell markers. That source notes: 5'RACE template switching with UMIs produced the TCR beta cDNA.

Specimen: PBMCs from blood, collected on the day of vaccination. These receptors originate from a man between 45 and 60 years old who received an inactivated influenza vaccine.

This clonotype has just a few counts. The rearrangement links TRBV29-1 to TRBJ2-1; 9 bases fit TRBD1. The CDR3 is made up of 14 amino acids. Germline CDR1 is SQVTM and CDR2 is ANQGSEA. After removal of 6 bases from V and 6 bases from J, the junction contained 9 bases not matched to a gene. The CDR3 loop is CSVELRQGVNEQFF. Written as DNA, the CDR3 is TGCAGCGTGGAGTTGAGACAGGGGGTCAATGAGCAGTTCTTC.

This clonotype was counted at least ten times. V and J are TRBV10-3 and TRBJ1-6; 7 bases are a match to TRBD1. V was pared by 5 bases and J by 7 bases, with 8 bases of the junction left unmatched. Germline CDR1 is ENHRY and CDR2 is SYGVKD. This CDR3 spans 15 amino acids. As DNA, the CDR3 is TGTGCCATCAGTCGAGAGGGACAGAAGAATTCACCCCTCCACTTT. It specifies CAISREGQKNSPLHF.

This clonotype was picked up many times. The chain has TRBV28 and TRBJ2-7; 7 bases agree with TRBD2. Germline V gene lookup returns CDR1 MDHEN and CDR2 SYDVKM. This CDR3 contains 16 residues. J gave up 6 bases and V 5 bases, and 16 bases lay outside the gene matches. The CDR3 loop is CASSPGLVTYLGEQYF. The CDR3 nucleotides read TGTGCCAGCAGTCCCGGACTAGTCACCTACTTAGGCGAGCAGTACTTC.

This chain uses TRBV7-9 with TRBJ2-1, with 9 nucleotides matching TRBD1. V was clipped by 5 bases and J by 5 bases; unmatched bases: 10. The CDR3 runs to 16 residues. Germline V gives CDR1 SEHNR, CDR2 FQNEAQ (reference sequence). The CDR3 loop is CASSKTGQGPNNEQFF. CDR3 bases: TGTGCCAGCAGCAAAACGGGACAGGGACCGAACAATGAGCAGTTCTTC.

A few counts support this clonotype. The V gene is TRBV5-1, the J gene TRBJ1-1; TRBD1 agrees at 10 bases. Germline CDR1 and CDR2: SGHRS and YFSETQ. V gave up 0 bases and J gave up 9 bases; unmatched junction bases: 2. The CDR3 extends over 13 amino acids. Here the CDR3 DNA reads TGCGCCAGCAGCTTGGGGGACAGGGGAAAAGCTTTCTTT. It encodes CASSLGDRGKAFF. The entire variable domain, with the rest obtained from reference TRBV5-1 and TRBJ1-1, is as follows: KAGVTQTPRYLIKTRGQQVTLSCSPISGHRSVSWYQQTPGQGLQFLFEYFSETQRNKGNFPGRFSGRQFSNSRSEMNVSTLELGDSALYLCASSLGDRGKAFFGQGTRLTVV.

The V and J genes are TRBV7-2 and TRBJ2-7; a possible D gene is TRBD1 (6 bases). Germline-derived CDR1 and CDR2 are SGHTA and FQGNSA. The CDR3 runs 14 residues. Trimming took 3 bases from V and 3 from J, leaving 12 bases between them. CDR3 amino acids: CASSLTGFRYEQYF. DNA of the CDR3: TGTGCCAGCAGCTTGACAGGATTCCGCTACGAGCAGTACTTC.

The sample holds many counts of this clonotype. This rearrangement joins TRBV29-1 to TRBJ2-5; D call uncertain. Germline-derived CDR1 and CDR2 are SQVTM and ANQGSEA. V lost 4 bases to trimming and J lost 5 bases, with 11 bases between them. This CDR3 has 12 residues. The CDR3 spells CSVGQMRETQYF. DNA for the CDR3: TGCAGCGTTGGTCAAATGAGGGAGACCCAGTACTTC.

This sequence joins TRBV6-2 or TRBV6-3 and TRBJ2-1; D not certain. CDR1 is MNHEY and CDR2 is SVGEGT in the germline V gene. The CDR3 runs to 14 residues. V was shortened by 6 bases and J by 3 bases, with 12 bases between the two germline ends. The CDR3 DNA follows: TGTGCCAGCAGCTTTATGCTAGGCTACAATGAGCAGTTCTTC. Protein product: CASSFMLGYNEQFF.

This clonotype was detected a few times. This chain links TRBV5-5 with TRBJ2-1, with D maybe TRBD2 (5 bases). The CDR3 is 16 amino acids. Trimming took off 1 base at V and 3 bases at J, with 14 bases between the two ends. Per germline, CDR1 SGHKS and CDR2 YYEKEE (reference sequence). The CDR3 spells CASSLTRAANYNEQFF. CDR3 sequence (DNA): TGTGCCAGCAGCTTGACTCGAGCGGCAAACTACAATGAGCAGTTCTTC.

This clonotype was counted between two and nine times. The V gene is TRBV7-9, the J gene TRBJ2-3, with unresolved D. This CDR3 has 15 amino acids. The germline gives CDR1 SEHNR, CDR2 FQNEAQ (reference sequence). Trimming stripped 3 bases from V and 3 bases from J, with 13 bases between. CDR3 sequence (DNA): TGTGCCAGCAGCTTGCTGTGGGCTGGTACAGATACGCAGTATTTT. This gives the protein CASSLLWAGTDTQYF.

The chain combines TRBV1 with TRBJ2-3; the D call TRBD1 from the table was never checked on the DNA. TRBV1 represents a pseudogene. The CDR3 length is 17 residues. The CDR3 DNA follows: TGCACCAGCAGCCCCCGTTGCAGGGGGTATAGCACAGATACGCAGTATTTT. It specifies CTSSPRCRGYSTDTQYF.

This clonotype has more than one count but fewer than ten. The chain links TRBV4-3 to TRBJ2-7; D unresolved. Germline V gene sequence: CDR1 LGHNA, CDR2 YSLEER. Trimming stripped 1 base from V and 1 base from J, with 11 bases between. The CDR3 is 15 residues long. CDR3 sequence: CASSQGTLVSYEQYF. Written as DNA, the CDR3 is TGCGCCAGCAGCCAAGGAACTTTGGTGTCCTACGAGCAGTACTTC.

This clonotype was counted between two and nine times. This chain links TRBV27 with TRBJ1-1, with 9 bases fitting TRBD1. Germline V CDR1 and CDR2: MNHEY, SMNVEV (reference sequence). With 8 bases clipped from V and 5 bases from J, the junction kept 9 bases outside the gene matches. The CDR3 is 14 residues long. CDR3 protein: CASSDRGFLTEAFF. The CDR3 DNA follows: TGTGCCAGCTCGGACAGGGGATTTTTGACTGAAGCTTTCTTT.

This clonotype showed up just a few times. The gene calls are TRBV5-1 and TRBJ2-7; 13 bases map to TRBD2. Per germline, CDR1 SGHRS and CDR2 YFSETQ. The ends lost 5 bases at V and 7 bases at J; junction bases unmatched: 3. The CDR3 covers 13 residues. CDR3 nucleotides: TGCGCCAGCAGGGGGACTAGCGGGGTGGAGCAGTACTTC. This translates into CASRGTSGVEQYF.

In this sample, this clonotype turned up a few times. V gene TRBV5-1 combines with J gene TRBJ2-7; maybe TRBD1 (5 bases). V lost 7 bases and J 2 bases, leaving 16 bases between the germline ends. Germline V gene data show CDR1 as SGHRS and CDR2 as YFSETQ. CDR3 size: 14 residues. In nucleotides, the CDR3 is TGCGCCAGCGCCACCGCACAGGAGACCTACGAGCAGTACTTC. This encodes CASATAQETYEQYF.

This clonotype was detected only a few times. The rearrangement uses TRBV6-1 and TRBJ2-3; 13 nucleotides align to TRBD2. The CDR3 extends over 19 amino acids. The trim removed 6 bases at V and 2 bases at J, leaving 14 bases unmatched. Germline-derived CDR1 and CDR2 are MNHNS and SASEGT. Here the CDR3 DNA reads TGTGCCAGCAGCATACTAGCGGGGGGGCTTCAAAAAAACACAGATACGCAGTATTTT. Its translation: CASSILAGGLQKNTDTQYF.

The CDR3 sequence: CASSLWRAWSNQPQHF. For the CDR3, the DNA is TGTGCCAGCAGTTTATGGAGGGCTTGGAGCAATCAGCCCCAGCATTTT. J is TRBJ1-5 and V is TRBV28; no clear D. CDR1 and CDR2 (germline): MDHEN, SYDVKM. Between the trimmed V and J ends, which lost 0 bases and 1 base, there was a span of 10 bases. The CDR3 contains 16 residues.

In its sample, this clonotype was seen a few times. This chain connects TRBV27 to TRBJ1-3; TRBD1 might be the D (5 bases). CDR1 is MNHEY, CDR2 SMNVEV, per germline (reference sequence). V gave up 6 bases and J gave up 0 bases, with 9 bases separating them. The CDR3 is 14 amino acids. CDR3 DNA sequence: TGTGCCAGCAGGCAGGGTTACTCTGGAAACACCATATATTTT. Residues: CASRQGYSGNTIYF.

This clonotype occurred a few times. The J gene is TRBJ2-1, the V gene TRBV6-5, with D perhaps TRBD2 (7 bases). Trimming shortened V by 2 bases and J by 7 bases, and 24 bases separated the two germline ends. The germline gives CDR1 MNHEY, CDR2 SVGAGI. This CDR3 comprises 18 residues. The DNA of the CDR3 is TGTGCCAGCAGTTACCACCATGGGGGGGCCGACTATGGAAATGAGCAGTTCTTC. The encoded protein is CASSYHHGGADYGNEQFF.

This clonotype was detected only a few times. The chain links TRBV18 to TRBJ1-1; no reliable D call. V shed 3 bases and J shed 1 base, with 15 bases lying between them. CDR3 size: 16 residues. The V gene's germline CDR1 is KGHSH and CDR2 LQKENI. Here the CDR3 reads CASSPTTSRGNTEAFF. The CDR3 DNA follows: TGTGCCAGCTCACCGACTACATCGCGGGGGAACACTGAAGCTTTCTTT. Full variable domain (remainder filled in from reference TRBV18 and TRBJ1-1): NAGVMQNPRHLVRRRGQEARLRCSPMKGHSHVYWYRQLPEEGLKFMVYLQKENIIDESGMPKERFSAEFPKEGPSILRIQQVVRGDSAAYFCASSPTTSRGNTEAFFGQGTRLTVV.

This clonotype was picked up a small number of times. CDR3 DNA sequence: TGTGCCAGCAGGTCAGGGCTGGGGGCAGATACGCAGTATTTT. This gives the protein CASRSGLGADTQYF. The rearrangement links TRBV6-1 to TRBJ2-3; D assignment may be TRBD1 or TRBD2 (5 bases each). Germline values: CDR1 MNHNS, CDR2 SASEGT. The CDR3 is 14 residues long. V gave up 6 bases and J gave up 4 bases, with 14 bases separating them.

The V and J genes are TRBV20-1 and TRBJ2-7; D not certain. The CDR3 is 11 residues long. Trimming removed 6 bases from V and 2 bases from J, with 8 bases in between. CDR1 and CDR2 from the germline V gene are DFQATT and SNEGSKA (reference sequence). DNA of the CDR3: TGCAGTGCCCCAAAGGCCTACGAGCAGTACTTC. Encoded protein: CSAPKAYEQYF.

The chain joins TRBV2 to TRBJ1-6; weak D call: TRBD1 (5 bases). The V end lost 6 bases, the J end lost 9 bases, and 9 bases lay between the germline ends. Per the germline V gene, CDR1 is SNHLY and CDR2 is FYNNEI. This CDR3 is built from 12 residues. The CDR3 DNA is TGTGCCAGCAGGGGACTATTTTCACCCCTCCACTTT. It codes for CASRGLFSPLHF.

J is TRBJ1-1 and V is TRBV20-1; 7 bases align to TRBD1. J gave up 0 bases and V 5 bases, and 12 bases lay outside the gene matches. The germline V gene has CDR1 DFQATT and CDR2 SNEGSKA (reference sequence). This CDR3 region has 16 residues. CDR3 sequence reads: CSACPPGQPMNTEAFF. The CDR3 DNA sequence: TGCAGTGCTTGCCCCCCGGGACAGCCAATGAACACTGAAGCTTTCTTT.

CDR3 loop: CATSRDRGGETQYF. The CDR3 coding sequence is TGTGCCACCAGCAGAGACAGGGGCGGTGAGACCCAGTACTTC. The chain carries TRBV15 and TRBJ2-5; TRBD1 might be the D (6 bases). CDR3 length: 14 residues. Germline CDR1 is LNHNV and CDR2 is YYDKDF (reference sequence). Trimming pared 0 bases from V and 5 bases from J, leaving 10 bases between.

The V gene is TRBV24-1, the J gene TRBJ2-1, with unresolved D. Trimming took 9 bases from V and 4 from J, leaving 6 bases between them. This CDR3 contains 11 residues. Germline values: CDR1 KGHDR, CDR2 SFDVKD. The CDR3 DNA sequence: TGTGCCACCTCCATTTACAATGAGCAGTTCTTC. Its translation is CATSIYNEQFF.

This clonotype was found many times. V usage is TRBV12-3 or TRBV12-4 and J usage is TRBJ2-3; unclear D gene. The CDR3 has 13 residues. V gave up 3 bases and J gave up 0 bases, with 4 bases separating them. The CDR3 sequence is CASSFDSTDTQYF. CDR3 coding DNA: TGTGCCAGCAGTTTTGACAGCACAGATACGCAGTATTTT.

This clonotype has ten or more counts. V is TRBV30 and J is TRBJ2-2, with 13 bases identical to TRBD2. CDR3 size: 16 residues. Per germline, CDR1 GTSNPN and CDR2 SVGIG (reference sequence). Germline trimming cut 3 bases from V and 6 bases from J; bases unmatched to any gene: 7. CDR3 sequence (DNA): TGTGCCTGGAGCTTCGGACTAGCGGGGGCGGCCGGGGAGCTGTTTTTT. Amino acids: CAWSFGLAGAAGELFF.

V is TRBV28 and J is TRBJ2-4; weak D call: TRBD2 (5 bases). The V gene lost 4 bases and the J gene lost 6 bases, with 7 bases spanning the gap. This CDR3 spans 12 amino acids. Looked up from germline, CDR1 is MDHEN and CDR2 is SYDVKM. DNA of the CDR3: TGTGCCAGCAGTTGGGCGGGAAACATTCAGTACTTC. It is translated as CASSWAGNIQYF.

Ten or more counts support this clonotype. The chain combines TRBV3-1 with TRBJ1-4, with D maybe TRBD1 (5 bases). V lost 5 bases and J 8 bases, leaving 18 bases between the germline ends. Germline V CDR1 and CDR2: LGHDT, YNNKEL (reference sequence). The CDR3 loop spans 15 amino acids. The CDR3 loop is CASSALGTEEEKLFF. CDR3 in DNA: TGTGCCAGCAGCGCTCTCGGGACGGAAGAGGAAAAACTGTTTTTT.

The V gene is TRBV4-1, the J gene TRBJ1-6; 7 bases match TRBD1. The CDR3 totals 16 residues. The V segment lost 2 bases and the J segment 5 bases; nucleotides outside the gene matches: 6. Looked up from germline, CDR1 is MGHRA and CDR2 is YSYEKL. CDR3 region: CASSQLTGRNNSPLHF. CDR3 nucleotide sequence: TGCGCCAGCAGCCAACTGACAGGGAGAAATAATTCACCCCTCCACTTT.

This clonotype showed up just a few times. This rearrangement joins TRBV6-5 to TRBJ2-5; a possible D gene is TRBD2 (6 bases). Per germline, CDR1 MNHEY and CDR2 SVGAGI. CDR3 size: 15 residues. The V gene lost 2 bases and the J gene lost 5 bases, with 15 bases spanning the gap. CDR3 residues: CASSYGGRRSETQYF. The CDR3 DNA is TGTGCCAGCAGTTACGGGGGGAGGCGTAGTGAGACCCAGTACTTC.